The 18 T cell receptor beta chains listed next were all sequenced from one sample in a study of Tregs in tolerant kidney transplant recipients (dated by TCRdb to 2018 to 2020). The time point tag for this specimen amounts to: blood sample drawn before combined kidney and bone marrow transplant. The library was produced with the immunoSEQ multiplex PCR assay. The immuneACCESS repertoire file appears here via TCRdb, limited to in-frame rearrangements. These files lack a portion of the clones; in checked studies, under half of the deficit traces to unresolved V genes, and the cause of the others is not known. Present in this sample are about 73,000 clones, approximately 98% of which were seen just once. Jointly, the top ten make up over 0.45% of the sample. The sequences come from CD4+ T cells from blood, collected before the transplant. The receptors here all came from a human donor who received a combined kidney and bone marrow transplant.

This chain uses TRBV4-2 with TRBJ1-2; D uncertain. This CDR3 spans 17 amino acids. Germline V gives CDR1 LGHNA, CDR2 YNFKEQ. V was pared by 1 base and J by 4 bases, with 19 bases between. The CDR3 sequence: CASSQGTATSNLYGYTF. The CDR3 nucleotides are TGTGCCAGCAGCCAAGGCACAGCTACCTCGAACCTCTATGGCTACACCTTC.

The chain joins TRBV7-3 to TRBJ2-1; tentative D call: TRBD2 (5 bases). The V gene's germline CDR1 is SGHTA and CDR2 FQGTGA. This CDR3 spans 13 amino acids. Trimming shortened V by 4 bases and J by 8 bases, and 12 bases separated the two germline ends. As DNA, the CDR3 is TGTGCCAGCAGCTCCCCTGGGCGGGATGAGCAGTTCTTC. Residues: CASSSPGRDEQFF.

The chain links TRBV4-1 to TRBJ2-3; D unresolved. V shed 2 bases and J shed 2 bases, with 14 bases lying between them. The CDR3 covers 16 residues. In germline, CDR1 is MGHRA, CDR2 YSYEKL. In nucleotides, the CDR3 is TGCGCCAGCAGCCAACTCCTTACACAGAACACAGATACGCAGTATTTT. Protein: CASSQLLTQNTDTQYF.

This chain joins TRBV9 and TRBJ2-7; D perhaps matches TRBD2 (5 bases). The CDR3 covers 14 residues. The germline gives CDR1 SGDLS, CDR2 YYNGEE. With 4 bases removed from V and 1 base from J, the gap between germline ends came to 12 bases. CDR3 amino acids: CASSPGNPSYEQYF. CDR3 sequence (DNA): TGTGCCAGCAGCCCCGGGAACCCTTCCTACGAGCAGTACTTC.

The CDR3 coding sequence is TGTGCCAGCAGTTACTCGAAGGGGGCCGGCTATGGCTACACCTTC. Translation: CASSYSKGAGYGYTF. The rearrangement uses TRBV6-6 and TRBJ1-2, with 7 bases identical to TRBD1. Germline lookup yields CDR1 MNHNY and CDR2 SVGAGI (reference sequence). CDR3 length: 15 amino acids. Germline trimming cut 0 bases from V and 4 bases from J; bases unmatched to any gene: 5.

The chain couples TRBV7-8 to TRBJ1-6, with 7 positions matching TRBD1. The ends lost 0 bases at V and 0 bases at J; junction bases unmatched: 5. The CDR3 covers 18 residues. From germline, CDR1 is SGHVS and CDR2 FQNEAQ. CDR3 loop: CASSLARQGGSYNSPLHF. CDR3 sequence (DNA): TGTGCCAGCAGCTTAGCGCGACAGGGAGGCTCCTATAATTCACCCCTCCACTTT. Together with reference TRBV7-8 and TRBJ1-6, the CDR3 gives the full variable domain: GAGVSQSPRYKVAKRGQDVALRCDPISGHVSLFWYQQALGQGPEFLTYFQNEAQLDKSGLPSDRFFAERPEGSVSTLKIQRTQQEDSAVYLCASSLARQGGSYNSPLHFGNGTRLTVT.

The chain recombines TRBV9 with TRBJ2-3; TRBD1 matches at 7 bases. The CDR3 covers 15 residues. The germline V gene encodes CDR1 SGDLS and CDR2 YYNGEE. After removal of 0 bases from V and 3 bases from J, the junction contained 4 bases not matched to a gene. DNA of the CDR3: TGTGCCAGCAGCGTAGATGAGGGGGCAACAGATACGCAGTATTTT. Translating gives CASSVDEGATDTQYF.

The V and J genes are TRBV11-3 and TRBJ1-2; no reliable D call. CDR3 length: 19 amino acids. CDR1 and CDR2 from the germline V gene are SGHNT and YENEEA. V shed 1 base and J shed 5 bases, with 26 bases lying between them. The CDR3 loop reads CASSLVSSGLGLNPYGYTF. For the CDR3, the DNA is TGTGCCAGCAGCTTAGTATCTAGCGGGCTGGGTCTCAACCCGTATGGCTACACCTTC.

CDR3 region: CASTTGGTSFSYNEQFF. In DNA form, the CDR3 reads TGCGCCAGCACAACCGGCGGGACTAGTTTTTCCTACAATGAGCAGTTCTTC. The chain uses TRBV5-1 and TRBJ2-1; 8 positions match TRBD2. Trimming took 6 bases from V and 1 from J; bases not matched to a gene: 12. CDR1 is SGHRS and CDR2 is YFSETQ in the germline V gene. This CDR3 has 17 amino acids.

The gene calls are TRBV10-3 and TRBJ2-1; 8 nucleotides agree with TRBD2. Per the germline V gene, CDR1 is ENHRY and CDR2 is SYGVKD. J gave up 8 bases and V 6 bases, and 12 bases lay outside the gene matches. This CDR3 has 15 amino acids. CDR3 in amino acids: CAISEVAGGGYEQFF. The CDR3 DNA sequence: TGTGCCATCAGCGAGGTGGCGGGGGGTGGCTATGAGCAGTTCTTC.

The chain has TRBV18 and TRBJ2-1; 9 bases are a match to TRBD1. CDR1 is KGHSH and CDR2 is LQKENI in the germline V gene. V gave up 3 bases and J gave up 2 bases; unmatched junction bases: 2. The CDR3 runs to 15 residues. CDR3 protein: CASSPGTGTYNEQFF. The CDR3, as DNA: TGTGCCAGCTCACCCGGGACAGGGACCTACAATGAGCAGTTCTTC.

This clone was counted once. The gene calls are TRBV13 and TRBJ2-5; perhaps TRBD1 as D (6 bases). Per the germline V gene, CDR1 is PRHDT and CDR2 is FYEKMQ (reference sequence). The CDR3 length is 16 residues. Between the trimmed V and J ends, which lost 5 bases and 3 bases, there was a span of 19 bases. The CDR3 loop reads CASSIGTKGWKETQYF. The CDR3 bases are TGTGCCAGCAGCATCGGGACAAAAGGCTGGAAAGAGACCCAGTACTTC.

The chain combines TRBV2 with TRBJ2-3; D is uncertain. Trimming shortened V by 6 bases and J by 3 bases, and 13 bases separated the two germline ends. Germline CDR1 and CDR2: SNHLY and FYNNEI. This CDR3 region has 14 residues. CDR3 amino acids: CASRVVRSTDTQYF. CDR3 sequence (DNA): TGTGCCAGCAGGGTAGTCCGCTCTACAGATACGCAGTATTTT. The full variable domain, completed using reference TRBV2 and TRBJ2-3, is EPEVTQTPSHQVTQMGQEVILRCVPISNHLYFYWYRQILGQKVEFLVSFYNNEISEKSEIFDDQFSVERPDGSNFTLKIRSTKLEDSAMYFCASRVVRSTDTQYFGPGTRLTVL.

This clone has only one observation. The gene calls are TRBV15 and TRBJ1-5; TRBD1 aligns across 9 bases. The CDR3 spans 15 residues. From germline, CDR1 is LNHNV and CDR2 YYDKDF (reference sequence). V was pared by 4 bases and J by 7 bases, with 8 bases of the junction left unmatched. DNA of the CDR3: TGTGCCACCAGCAAGGACAGGGGAAAGTTACAGCCCCAGCATTTT. Translated, it gives CATSKDRGKLQPQHF.

The table lists this clone with a count of one. V usage is TRBV4-1 and J usage is TRBJ2-7; 9 nucleotides match TRBD2. Trimming removed 1 base from V and 3 bases from J; junction bases left unmatched: 7. CDR3 length equals 16 residues. CDR1 MGHRA and CDR2 YSYEKL come from the germline V gene. CDR3 amino acids: CASSQGLAGVGYEQYF. The CDR3, as DNA: TGCGCCAGCAGCCAAGGTTTAGCGGGAGTGGGCTACGAGCAGTACTTC.

The chain links TRBV18 to TRBJ2-5; D possibly corresponds to TRBD2 (6 bases). The CDR3 is made up of 13 amino acids. CDR1 and CDR2 from the germline V gene are KGHSH and LQKENI. V was trimmed by 0 bases and J by 5 bases, leaving 7 bases between them. The CDR3 sequence: CASSPPAGETQYF. The DNA of the CDR3 is TGTGCCAGCTCACCACCTGCGGGGGAGACCCAGTACTTC. Complete variable domain (other parts from reference TRBV18 and TRBJ2-5): NAGVMQNPRHLVRRRGQEARLRCSPMKGHSHVYWYRQLPEEGLKFMVYLQKENIIDESGMPKERFSAEFPKEGPSILRIQQVVRGDSAAYFCASSPPAGETQYFGPGTRLLVL.

This clone was observed a single time. The chain links TRBV7-3 to TRBJ2-1; D is perhaps TRBD1 (5 bases). From germline, CDR1 is SGHTA and CDR2 FQGTGA. Trimming took 3 bases from V and 0 from J, leaving 9 bases between them. CDR3 length: 15 amino acids. In DNA form, the CDR3 reads TGTGCCAGCAGCTTCAGACAGAGCTCCTACAATGAGCAGTTCTTC. Translation: CASSFRQSSYNEQFF.

The genes are TRBV6-5 and TRBJ2-7, with 7 positions matching TRBD2. J lost 2 bases, V lost 6 bases, and 10 bases had no gene match. CDR1 MNHEY and CDR2 SVGAGI come from the germline V gene. The CDR3 has 15 residues. The CDR3 DNA reads TGTGCCAGCAGGTCGCTAGCGGACGGAACCTACGAGCAGTACTTC. Translation: CASRSLADGTYEQYF.